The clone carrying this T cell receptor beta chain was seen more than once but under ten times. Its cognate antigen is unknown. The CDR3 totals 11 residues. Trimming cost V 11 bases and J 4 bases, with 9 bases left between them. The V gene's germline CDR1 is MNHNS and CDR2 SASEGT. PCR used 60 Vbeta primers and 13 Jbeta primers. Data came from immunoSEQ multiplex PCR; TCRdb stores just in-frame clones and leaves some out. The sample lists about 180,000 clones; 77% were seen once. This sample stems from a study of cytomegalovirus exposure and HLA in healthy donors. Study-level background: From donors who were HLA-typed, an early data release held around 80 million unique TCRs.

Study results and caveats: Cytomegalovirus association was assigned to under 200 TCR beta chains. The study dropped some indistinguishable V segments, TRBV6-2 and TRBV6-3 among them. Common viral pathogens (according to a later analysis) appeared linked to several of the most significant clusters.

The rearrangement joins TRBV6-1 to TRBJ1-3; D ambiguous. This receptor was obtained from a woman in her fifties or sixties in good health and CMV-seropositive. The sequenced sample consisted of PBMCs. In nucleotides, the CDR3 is TGTGCCGTAGCGGAGGGAAACACCATATATTTT. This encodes CAVAEGNTIYF.